A selection of T cell receptor beta chains follows, all from one sample in a study of blood T cells in healthy people across ages. MiXCR was run by TCRdb on the 5' RACE reads, yielding one entry per CDR3 protein. The sample lists about 930,000 distinct CDR3 sequences, almost 30% occurring once. The same specimen was also included in a second study, on T cells of mothers and their children.

The sequencing sample was made of blood. The receptors derive from a woman in her thirties or forties in good health. Each CDR3 is given with its conserved first and last residue. D genes are given only for firm matches. Clone size, where shown, is once, few, many, or a class for clones that have expanded.

D gene	clone size	J gene	CDR3 length	V gene	CDR3 DNA	CDR3 protein
.	few	TRBJ2-7	11	TRBV20-1	TGCAGTTGGGACGCCTACAATGAGCAGTACTTC	CSWDAYNEQYF
.	few	TRBJ1-2	13	TRBV20-1	TGCAGTGGGGCCCAAGAGGCCAACTATGGCTACACCTTC	CSGAQEANYGYTF
.	few	TRBJ2-3	14	TRBV6-1	TGTGCCAGCAGTGAATATGCGGGCACAGATACGCAGTATTTT	CASSEYAGTDTQYF
.	.	TRBJ2-7	15	TRBV5-6	TGTGCCAGCAGCTTGGTTACGACAACAGCCTACGAGCAGTACTTC	CASSLVTTTAYEQYF
.	few	TRBJ2-5	15	TRBV20-1	TGCAGTACTAGAGTTGTCCAGGGGCTCGGCGAGACCCAGTACTTC	CSTRVVQGLGETQYF
TRBD2	.	TRBJ2-1	17	TRBV4-2	TGTGCCAGCAGCCAAGATGTCCTAGCGGAGCCAACGAATGAGCAGTTCTTC	CASSQDVLAEPTNEQFF
TRBD1	few	TRBJ1-1	15	TRBV24-1	TGTGCCACCAGTGTGCGCACAGGGGCGGGCACTGAAGCTTTCTTT	CATSVRTGAGTEAFF
.	many	TRBJ1-2	14	TRBV12-3/TRBV12-4	TGTGCCAGCAGTTTTGGGAGCGCCCGCTATGGCTACACCTTC	CASSFGSARYGYTF
.	.	TRBJ2-2	16	TRBV9	TGTGCCAGCAGCTTTACTACCGGGGCGAACACCGGGGAGCTGTTTTTT	CASSFTTGANTGELFF
.	.	TRBJ2-7	15	TRBV7-2	TGTGCCAGCAGCTTAGGCGGGACCAATACCTACGAGCAGTACTTC	CASSLGGTNTYEQYF
.	.	TRBJ2-7	14	TRBV11-1	TGTGCCAGCAGCGAGAGAGGGCACACCTACGAGCAGTACTTC	CASSERGHTYEQYF
.	.	TRBJ1-2	15	TRBV9	TGTGCCAGCAGCGTAGGTGATACAGGGAAAGTAGGCTGCACCTTC	CASSVGDTGKVGCTF
TRBD1	many	TRBJ1-1	16	TRBV7-6	TGTGCCAGCAGCTTAGGGGGACAGGGTACACACACTGAAGCTTTCTTT	CASSLGGQGTHTEAFF
.	few	TRBJ1-2	14	TRBV9	TGTGCCAGCAGCGCTGGGGGGGACCTCTATGGCTACACCTTC	CASSAGGDLYGYTF
TRBD2	many	TRBJ2-7	18	TRBV5-1	TGCGCCAGCAGCTTGAACCCCGCACTAGCGGTTTCCTCCTACGAGCAGTACTTC	CASSLNPALAVSSYEQYF
TRBD1	few	TRBJ1-5	16	TRBV10-3	TGTGCCATCAGTGAGGGGACAGGGGGCGACAATCAGCCCCAGCATTTT	CAISEGTGGDNQPQHF
.	few	TRBJ1-1	14	TRBV7-3	TGTGCCAGCAGCTTAAATTCCAGGGCCACTGAAGCTTTCTTT	CASSLNSRATEAFF
.	few	TRBJ1-2	15	TRBV19	TGTGCCAGTAGTATACGAAACGGGGGCGACTATGGCTACACCTTC	CASSIRNGGDYGYTF
.	.	TRBJ1-3	13	TRBV27	TGTGCCACAAGCAGGGGTTCTGGAAACACCATATATTTT	CATSRGSGNTIYF
.	.	TRBJ2-3	14	TRBV4-2	TGTGCCAGCAGCCCCGGGCAGCAGAGAGATACGCAGTATTTT	CASSPGQQRDTQYF
.	many	TRBJ2-1	12	TRBV18	TGTGCCAGCTCACGGCCGGGGCGCGAGCAGTTCTTC	CASSRPGREQFF
.	.	TRBJ2-1	18	TRBV27	TGTGCCAGCAGTTTATCCCTCCTTACAGGGAGTTCGGCCTACGAGCAGTTCTTC	CASSLSLLTGSSAYEQFF
.	.	TRBJ2-5	15	TRBV11-2	TGTGCCAGCAGCTTAGTCATAACCTCGGCCGAGACCCAGTACTTC	CASSLVITSAETQYF
TRBD2	few	TRBJ2-1	13	TRBV27	TGTGCCAGCAGTCCGGGGGGGCCGAATGAGCAGTTCTTC	CASSPGGPNEQFF
TRBD1	few	TRBJ2-7	16	TRBV9	TGTGCCAGCAGCGTAGGATCGGGACAGGGATCCTACGAGCAGTACTTC	CASSVGSGQGSYEQYF
.	.	TRBJ1-2	13	TRBV6-1	TGTGCCAGCAGTGAAACGGGGGCGGGAGGCTACACCTTC	CASSETGAGGYTF
TRBD1	many	TRBJ2-3	15	TRBV5-1	TGCGCCAGCAGCTCGGGACAGGCCTACACAGATACGCAGTATTTT	CASSSGQAYTDTQYF
TRBD2	many	TRBJ2-7	15	TRBV3-1	TGTGCCAGCAGCCAAGCGACTAGCGGGTGGTACGAGCAGTACTTC	CASSQATSGWYEQYF
.	.	TRBJ1-2	17	TRBV20-1	TGCAGTGCTTCAGAATGGCAGGGTGGAAAAGGCCTCTATGGCTACACCTTC	CSASEWQGGKGLYGYTF
.	.	TRBJ1-5	12	TRBV6-6	TGTGCCGGTAACATGGCGAATCAGCCCCAGCATTTT	CAGNMANQPQHF
.	many	TRBJ2-1	13	TRBV20-1	TGCAGTGCTAGAGATCCCCTAGGGGGTGAGCAGTTCTTC	CSARDPLGGEQFF
.	few	TRBJ1-1	14	TRBV9	TGTGCCAGCAGCGAGGACGGTGCGAACACTGAAACTTTCTTT	CASSEDGANTETFF
TRBD2	few	TRBJ2-3	13	TRBV20-1	TGCAGTGCCCGGGGGGGCGTCGCAGATACGCAGTATTTT	CSARGGVADTQYF
.	many	TRBJ2-3	16	TRBV15	TGTGCCACCAGCAGAGAGGGGGGGGCCTACACAGATACGCAGTATTTT	CATSREGGAYTDTQYF
.	few	TRBJ2-3	13	TRBV7-7	TGTGCCAGCAGTACAGGTGGGGGAGATACGCAGTATTTT	CASSTGGGDTQYF
.	.	TRBJ1-5	16	TRBV4-1	TGCGCCAGCAGCCAAACTACAGGGTCTAGCAATCAGCCCCAGCATTTT	CASSQTTGSSNQPQHF
TRBD2	.	TRBJ2-1	17	TRBV7-2	TGTACCAGCAGCGCTCGGGGGGCGGGAGGGCCGGTGTATGAGCAGTTCTTC	CTSSARGAGGPVYEQFF
TRBD1	many	TRBJ2-7	16	TRBV4-2	TGTGCCAGCAGCCAAGATCAGGACAGGTGGACCTACGAGCAGTACTTC	CASSQDQDRWTYEQYF
TRBD2	.	TRBJ2-3	15	TRBV6-6	TGTGCCAGCAGTAAACCCGGGGGGGCCACAGATACGCAGTATTTT	CASSKPGGATDTQYF
TRBD1	many	TRBJ1-2	13	TRBV28	TGTGCCATCTTCCAGGGGGCGGGCTATGGCTACACCTTC	CAIFQGAGYGYTF
.	many	TRBJ2-7	14	TRBV12-3/TRBV12-4	TGTGCCAGCAGTTCCTACAGGGAAACCTACGAGCAGTACTTC	CASSSYRETYEQYF
.	many	TRBJ1-2	14	TRBV27	TGTGCCAGCAGTTCGGAGGGAAGAGGTAGTGGCTACACCTTC	CASSSEGRGSGYTF
.	.	TRBJ1-2	15	TRBV7-2	TGTGCCAGCAGGACCTTACTTGTAGCTAACTATGGCTACACCTTC	CASRTLLVANYGYTF
.	.	TRBJ2-3	14	TRBV7-2	TGTGCCAGCAGCTCGAGGGCTAACACAGATACGCAGTATTTT	CASSSRANTDTQYF
.	.	TRBJ2-2	16	TRBV5-1	TGCGCCAGCAGCTTGGCCGTGGGCTCGAACACCGGGGAGCTGTTTTTT	CASSLAVGSNTGELFF
.	.	TRBJ1-2	14	TRBV7-2	TGTGCCAGCAGCCTAGGTTGGCAGGGTGATGGCTACACCTTC	CASSLGWQGDGYTF
.	few	TRBJ2-3	15	TRBV4-1	TGCGCCAGCAGCCATGAGGGGTCCAGCACAGATACGCAGTATTTT	CASSHEGSSTDTQYF
.	few	TRBJ1-2	12	TRBV28	TGTGCCAGCAGTTTCCCCACTTATGGCTACACCTTC	CASSFPTYGYTF
TRBD2	few	TRBJ2-1	16	TRBV4-2	TGTGCCAGCAGCCAAGGTCAGCGGGGCTCCTACAATGAGCAGTTCTTC	CASSQGQRGSYNEQFF
TRBD1	many	TRBJ2-1	15	TRBV2	TGTGCCAGCACGTACCGGGACAGGGTCAACAATGAGCAGTTCTTC	CASTYRDRVNNEQFF
.	.	TRBJ1-1	15	TRBV4-2	TGTGCCAGCAGCCAGCTTTTAAGGGCGAACACTGAAGCTTTCTTT	CASSQLLRANTEAFF
.	many	TRBJ2-7	15	TRBV7-2	TGTGCCAGCAGCTTAGGGCTAGCCATCGCCTACGAGCAGTACTTC	CASSLGLAIAYEQYF
TRBD2	.	TRBJ2-3	16	TRBV20-1	TGCAGTGCTAGCCCCGGGACTAGCGGTTTCACAGATACGCAGTATTTT	CSASPGTSGFTDTQYF
.	few	TRBJ2-7	13	TRBV7-2	TGTGCCAGCAGCTTAACCACAACCTACGAGCAGTACTTC	CASSLTTTYEQYF
.	.	TRBJ2-1	14	TRBV28	TGTGCCAGCAGCCCTGGGGACTCCTACAATGAGCAGTTCTTC	CASSPGDSYNEQFF
.	many	TRBJ2-3	12	TRBV10-3	TGTGCCATCAGTGAGTTGGAAGATACGCAGTATTTT	CAISELEDTQYF
.	.	TRBJ2-7	12	TRBV7-3	TGTGCCAGCAGCCGTCTAGACGGCGAGCAGTACTTC	CASSRLDGEQYF
TRBD2	few	TRBJ2-1	17	TRBV3-1	TGTGCCAGCAGCCACGGCTTTAGCGGGGGCCACTACAATGAGCAGTTCTTC	CASSHGFSGGHYNEQFF
.	many	TRBJ2-5	13	TRBV29-1	TGCAGCGTTGAAAGAGGGGTCGGAGAGACCCAGTACTTC	CSVERGVGETQYF